This T cell receptor beta chain originates from a study of T cell repertoires in cytomegalovirus infection. TCRdb ran MiXCR on the reads and lists one entry per CDR3 protein. In the table there are over 300,000 distinct CDR3 sequences, more than 8% of which are singletons. Trimming shortened V by 0 bases and J by 6 bases, and 9 bases separated the two germline ends. CDR3 length equals 14 residues. Germline CDR1 reads LNHNV; CDR2 reads YYDKDF (reference sequence). This clonotype was counted many times. The chain uses TRBV15 and TRBJ1-5; D call uncertain. The material sequenced was PBMCs. The receptor's source is a human donor in good health (CMV status not recorded). Some clones in this sample may be carry-over from other donors' samples. Here the CDR3 DNA reads TGTGCCACCAGCAGAGATCCCGGACCTCAGCCCCAGCATTTT. Translated: CATSRDPGPQPQHF.